Given below is one TCR beta chain in context. Its cognate antigen has yet to be identified. Base qualities are not provided; no much larger clone lies one nucleotide away. This sample is drawn from a study of T-cell memory formation after mild COVID-19 (dated by TCRdb to the early 2020s). With respect to the entire study: Most TCR sequence clusters were specific to one of the two donors. In two donors, T-cell clones that expanded and contracted after mild COVID-19 were tracked by sequencing TCRalpha and TCRbeta repertoires over time. Two young, previously healthy adult volunteers made up the cohort, one male and one female. Findings and caveats that apply to the study as a whole: Clones that contracted from day 15 to 85 showed balanced CD4/CD8 phenotypes, whereas a second wave of clones that expanded from day 15 to 37 leaned towards CD4+. Contracting CD4+ clones turned up mainly in the CM and EM memory subsets, whereas EMRA was where CD8+ clones were enriched. The study covered only a couple of mild cases, and larger cohorts including severe cases with pre-infection samples were considered necessary. The detection of some responding clones in pre-infection memory suggests that pre-existing cross-reactive memory T cells joined the SARS-CoV-2 response. The second-wave clones that peaked on day 37 were not confirmed to be SARS-CoV-2 specific.

PBMCs were isolated by Ficoll-Paque density gradient centrifugation. Sequencing was performed on an Illumina NovaSeq 6000. Using 5'RACE with constant-segment primers, TCRalpha and TCRbeta cDNA libraries were constructed, with sample barcodes and unique molecular identifiers added in the process. Trizol reagent was used to extract RNA from every sample. Library amplification was performed in two PCR steps, and a second sample barcode and Illumina TruSeq adapters were introduced in the second step. The libraries were sequenced on an Illumina NovaSeq using 2 x 150 bp paired-end reads. The source study handled its data this way. Demultiplexing of reads and collapsing into UMI-guided consensus sequences were performed with migec v1.2.7. Using mixcr v2.1.11, the UMI consensuses were aligned to TRA and TRB V and J templates and assembled into clonotypes. Expanded or contracted clonotypes were those called significant by both edgeR and NoisET, with noise models trained on biological replicates. edgeR calls used a false discovery rate-adjusted p below 0.01 and a log2 fold-change threshold of 1. As an exploratory analysis of dynamics, max-normalized trajectories of the 1000 most abundant clonotypes were examined with PCA combined with hierarchical clustering. The CD4 or CD8 phenotype of responding clones was assigned using the separately sequenced CD4+ and CD8+ repertoires. TCRdb passed the public sequencing reads through fastp at Q25 and MiXCR, retaining productive beta sequences. Merged by CDR3 protein, the rows form single entries marked with the most common genes and DNA. TCRdb's processing, not the authors' own work, is the source of the V and J calls. Recorded for this sample are roughly 510,000 distinct CDR3 sequences; roughly 17% of them occurred a single time. The top ten clonotypes cover roughly 8.2% of the sample.

V loses 8 bases at its end and J loses 3 bases; junction bases beyond the gene matches: 7. The germline V gene provides CDR1 KGHSH and CDR2 LQKENI. The CDR3 has 14 amino acids, counting the end cysteine and phenylalanine. This entry keeps only the CDR3 DNA: 42 bases, framed from base 1. This TCR came from an adult woman who had mild COVID-19 (a few samples of this study predate the infection). The sample titles of this study are shuffled in the database, so cell type and time point are left out; the donor was told from shared clones. This sequence uses TRBV18 and TRBJ2-7; TRBD1 matches 10 bases in the middle. Material: PBMCs or a T cell subset sorted from them (not recorded which). The CDR3 amino acid sequence is: CASRTGQGHYEQYF. The DNA sequence follows: TGTGCCAGCCGAACGGGACAGGGGCACTACGAGCAGTACTTC.